One sample yielded the 27 T cell receptor beta chains listed below, sequenced in a study of cytomegalovirus exposure and HLA in healthy donors. Vbeta (60) and Jbeta (13) primers were used in the PCR. The table came from immunoSEQ multiplex PCR; TCRdb's copy has only in-frame clones and leaves some out. The sample lists 55,000 to 90,000 clones, around 80% occurring once. Specimen: PBMCs. The receptors here all came from a man in his forties or fifties in good health and CMV-seronegative.

V is TRBV7-3 and J is TRBJ2-3; 15 bases are a match to TRBD2. The CDR3 is made up of 19 amino acids. CDR1 and CDR2 from the germline V gene are SGHTA and FQGTGA. Trimming at V came to 4 bases and at J to 5 bases, leaving 13 bases not matched to a gene. The CDR3 reads CASSSPSGTSGGLGDTQYF. As DNA, the CDR3 is TGTGCCAGCAGCTCGCCTTCCGGGACTAGCGGGGGGCTGGGAGATACGCAGTATTTT. The whole variable domain, filled in from reference TRBV7-3 and TRBJ2-3, reads GAGVSQTPSNKVTEKGKYVELRCDPISGHTALYWYRQSLGQGPEFLIYFQGTGAADDSGLPNDRFFAVRPEGSVSTLKIQRTERGDSAVYLCASSSPSGTSGGLGDTQYFGPGTRLTVL.

V gene TRBV9 combines with J gene TRBJ1-3, with 8 bases identical to TRBD1. After removal of 7 bases from V and 3 bases from J, the junction contained 9 bases not matched to a gene. CDR3 length: 15 residues. Germline V CDR1 and CDR2: SGDLS, YYNGEE. CDR3 DNA: TGTGCCAGCGGCCCGGGACAGGCGATTGGAAACACCATATATTTT. Translating it yields CASGPGQAIGNTIYF. Together with reference TRBV9 and TRBJ1-3, the CDR3 gives the full variable domain: DSGVTQTPKHLITATGQRVTLRCSPRSGDLSVYWYQQSLDQGLQFLIQYYNGEERAKGNILERFSAQQFPDLHSELNLSSLELGDSALYFCASGPGQAIGNTIYFGEGSWLTVV.

This chain links TRBV30 with TRBJ2-7; D gene uncertain. CDR1 GTSNPN and CDR2 SVGIG come from the germline V gene (reference sequence). V shed 3 bases and J shed 2 bases, with 5 bases lying between them. The CDR3 has 11 residues. This CDR3 is CAWSVTYEQYF. CDR3 sequence (DNA): TGTGCCTGGAGCGTAACCTACGAGCAGTACTTC.

This chain connects TRBV6-6 to TRBJ1-1; D unresolved. V was shortened by 2 bases and J by 7 bases, with 14 bases between the two germline ends. Germline CDR1 reads MNHNY; CDR2 reads SVGAGI (reference sequence). This CDR3 region has 14 residues. The CDR3 DNA is TGTGCCAGCAGTTACCCGGCAGGTCGGGATGAAGCTTTCTTT. This translates into CASSYPAGRDEAFF.

The V and J genes are TRBV6-6 and TRBJ2-7, with TRBD1 matching over 9 bases. There are 13 residues in the CDR3. Germline V gene lookup returns CDR1 MNHNY and CDR2 SVGAGI (reference sequence). J lost 7 bases, V lost 9 bases, and 10 bases had no gene match. Here the CDR3 DNA reads TGTGCCAGTACTGACAGGGGGGTAGGGGAGCAGTACTTC. This encodes CASTDRGVGEQYF.

V is TRBV6-5 and J is TRBJ2-7, with 8 bases identical to TRBD1. There are 14 residues in the CDR3. Germline V gene lookup returns CDR1 MNHEY and CDR2 SVGAGI. Losses at the gene ends were 0 bases for V and 7 bases for J; bases not matched to a gene: 5. CDR3 DNA: TGTGCCAGCAGTTACTCGCACGGGGACAGGGAGCAGTACTTC. Translation: CASSYSHGDREQYF.

V and J are TRBV28 and TRBJ2-1; 8 bases match TRBD2. The CDR3 loop spans 16 amino acids. Germline V lookup: CDR1 MDHEN, CDR2 SYDVKM. The V gene end was trimmed by 5 bases and the J gene end by 3 bases; junction bases not matched to a gene: 9. This CDR3 reads CASSPIGGGRYNEQFF. The CDR3 DNA is TGTGCCAGCAGTCCCATCGGGGGGGGCCGCTACAATGAGCAGTTCTTC.

At least ten counts were recorded for this clone. V is TRBV11-3 and J is TRBJ2-2; 11 positions match TRBD2. Germline-derived CDR1 and CDR2 are SGHNT and YENEEA. The CDR3 is made up of 17 amino acids. V lost 5 bases, J lost 1 base, and 6 bases stayed unmatched. In DNA, the CDR3 is TGTGCCAGCAGCACGCGCACTAGCGGGAGGAACACCGGGGAGCTGTTTTTT. Translating it yields CASSTRTSGRNTGELFF.

V is TRBV7-8 and J is TRBJ1-5; D is uncertain. In germline, CDR1 is SGHVS, CDR2 FQNEAQ. V lost 0 bases and J 7 bases, leaving 10 bases between the germline ends. This CDR3 comprises 14 residues. The CDR3 reads CASSLAKQSQPQHF. The CDR3 coding sequence is TGTGCCAGCAGCTTAGCGAAACAGAGCCAGCCCCAGCATTTT.

The rearrangement joins TRBV29-1 to TRBJ1-1; perhaps TRBD1 as D (6 bases). From germline, CDR1 is SQVTM and CDR2 ANQGSEA. The CDR3 totals 13 residues. Trimming removed 6 bases at V and 3 bases at J, with 14 bases between. CDR3 sequence: CSVGKGGDTEAFF. The CDR3 region has the DNA TGCAGCGTAGGCAAAGGGGGGGACACTGAAGCTTTCTTT.

The chain combines TRBV18 with TRBJ1-5; 7 positions agree with TRBD1. The CDR3 runs to 16 residues. The germline gives CDR1 KGHSH, CDR2 LQKENI. Trimming took 4 bases from V and 0 from J; bases not matched to a gene: 6. Written as DNA, the CDR3 is TGTGCCAGCTCACAGTTGGGACAGAATAGCAATCAGCCCCAGCATTTT. As protein: CASSQLGQNSNQPQHF. Full variable domain (remainder filled in from reference TRBV18 and TRBJ1-5): NAGVMQNPRHLVRRRGQEARLRCSPMKGHSHVYWYRQLPEEGLKFMVYLQKENIIDESGMPKERFSAEFPKEGPSILRIQQVVRGDSAAYFCASSQLGQNSNQPQHFGDGTRLSIL.

The chain employs TRBV11-3 and TRBJ2-2; weak D call: TRBD2 (6 bases). Trimming left V 1 base short and J 5 bases short, with 11 bases between. The CDR3 has 15 amino acids. Germline V gene data show CDR1 as SGHNT and CDR2 as YENEEA. The CDR3 sequence is CASSLVGGDTGELFF. CDR3 coding DNA: TGTGCCAGCAGCTTAGTCGGAGGGGATACCGGGGAGCTGTTTTTT.

The V gene is TRBV4-2, the J gene TRBJ2-1, with TRBD2 matching over 14 bases. V dropped 0 bases and J dropped 5; count of bases not matched to a gene: 9. Germline lookup yields CDR1 LGHNA and CDR2 YNFKEQ. The CDR3 runs to 19 residues. The CDR3 bases are TGTGCCAGCAGCCAAGATTGGGATGGGACTAGCGGGAGACACAATGAGCAGTTCTTC. This translates into CASSQDWDGTSGRHNEQFF.

The rearrangement uses TRBV9 and TRBJ2-1, with D tentatively TRBD2 (7 bases). V lost 0 bases and J 4 bases, leaving 11 bases between the germline ends. This CDR3 contains 15 residues. CDR1 SGDLS and CDR2 YYNGEE come from the germline V gene. The CDR3 region has the DNA TGTGCCAGCAGCGTAGTCGCGGGGGCTTACAATGAGCAGTTCTTC. Residues: CASSVVAGAYNEQFF.

This rearrangement joins TRBV18 to TRBJ1-1; a weak D match, TRBD1 (5 bases). Trimming cost V 4 bases and J 3 bases, with 6 bases left between them. Germline loops: CDR1 KGHSH, CDR2 LQKENI. This CDR3 contains 12 residues. CDR3 DNA: TGTGCCAGCTCACAACAGGACACTGAAGCTTTCTTT. It is translated as CASSQQDTEAFF. Using reference TRBV18 and TRBJ1-1 for the parts outside the CDR3, the full variable domain is NAGVMQNPRHLVRRRGQEARLRCSPMKGHSHVYWYRQLPEEGLKFMVYLQKENIIDESGMPKERFSAEFPKEGPSILRIQQVVRGDSAAYFCASSQQDTEAFFGQGTRLTVV.

V usage is TRBV5-1 and J usage is TRBJ1-5, with no clear D. Germline assignment: CDR1 SGHRS and CDR2 YFSETQ. CDR3 length equals 13 residues. The V and J ends lost 4 bases and 5 bases respectively, with 10 bases between them. The chain's CDR3 is CASSLLPDQPQHF. CDR3 in DNA: TGCGCCAGCAGCCTCCTTCCCGATCAGCCCCAGCATTTT.

The chain links TRBV30 to TRBJ1-5, with D possibly TRBD1 on 6 matching bases. Germline V gene data show CDR1 as GTSNPN and CDR2 as SVGIG (reference sequence). This CDR3 spans 15 amino acids. V lost 3 bases and J 3 bases, leaving 15 bases between the germline ends. CDR3 residues: CAWSNPGTLNQPQHF. CDR3 DNA: TGTGCCTGGAGCAACCCCGGGACACTCAATCAGCCCCAGCATTTT.

The chain combines TRBV2 with TRBJ1-1; no clear D. The CDR3 totals 13 residues. Trimming pared 7 bases from V and 0 bases from J, leaving 9 bases between. Germline assignment: CDR1 SNHLY and CDR2 FYNNEI. The CDR3 DNA reads as TGTGCCAGCATGCTGGGAGTGAACACTGAAGCTTTCTTT. It is translated as CASMLGVNTEAFF.

This clone was detected once. The gene calls are TRBV20-1 and TRBJ2-7, with no clear D. Germline V gene data show CDR1 as DFQATT and CDR2 as SNEGSKA (reference sequence). Trimming took 4 bases from V and 2 from J, leaving 3 bases between them. This CDR3 has 10 residues. The CDR3 bases are TGCAGTGCTACAGCCTACGAGCAGTACTTC. This gives the protein CSATAYEQYF.

The V call is TRBV27, the J call TRBJ1-1; weak D call: TRBD1 (6 bases). The CDR3 is 14 residues long. V lost 5 bases, J lost 5 bases, and 15 bases lay in between. Germline V gene lookup returns CDR1 MNHEY and CDR2 SMNVEV (reference sequence). The CDR3 coding sequence is TGTGCCAGCAGTCGCCGGGACAATCCTACTGAAGCTTTCTTT. Its protein product is CASSRRDNPTEAFF.

The chain carries TRBV7-8 and TRBJ1-2; 9 bases are shared with TRBD1. V shed 5 bases and J 8 bases; nucleotides not matched to a gene: 6. Germline lookup yields CDR1 SGHVS and CDR2 FQNEAQ. This CDR3 has 13 amino acids. CDR3 sequence: CASSTDRGYGYTF. CDR3 coding DNA: TGTGCCAGCAGCACTGACAGGGGGTACGGCTACACCTTC.

A word on this clone: Germline and junction disagree at one end, which may indicate a read error. This sample includes further DNA sequences coding for the same CDR3. The chain links TRBV5-4 to TRBJ1-4; D call uncertain. The CDR3 totals 11 residues. Germline CDR1 SGHNT, CDR2 YYREEE (reference sequence). CDR3 loop: CASSQNEKLFF. The CDR3 DNA is TGCGCCAGCAGCCAGAATGAAAAACTGTTTTTT.

The rearrangement links TRBV28 to TRBJ2-7; tentatively, D is TRBD1 (5 bases). V gave up 7 bases and J gave up 3 bases, with 16 bases separating them. There are 14 residues in the CDR3. The germline V gene has CDR1 MDHEN and CDR2 SYDVKM. CDR3 residues: CASKPQGFIYEQYF. For the CDR3, the DNA is TGTGCCAGCAAACCTCAGGGTTTCATCTACGAGCAGTACTTC.

This clone has a handful of counts. V usage is TRBV7-9 and J usage is TRBJ1-2; the match to TRBD1 covers 7 bases. Germline CDR1 reads SEHNR; CDR2 reads FQNEAQ (reference sequence). V was pared by 4 bases and J by 6 bases, with 17 bases of the junction left unmatched. The CDR3 runs 17 residues. This CDR3 is CASSSGSTRTGRNGYTF. For the CDR3, the DNA is TGTGCCAGCAGCTCCGGCTCGACTCGGACAGGACGAAATGGCTACACCTTC.

This clone was seen a few times. The rearrangement links TRBV7-9 to TRBJ2-5; D might be TRBD1 (5 bases). The CDR3 totals 15 residues. Germline V gene lookup returns CDR1 SEHNR and CDR2 FQNEAQ (reference sequence). V lost 1 base, J lost 4 bases, and 13 bases lay in between. The chain's CDR3 is CASSLGSTAPETQYF. In DNA, the CDR3 is TGTGCCAGCAGCTTAGGATCGACAGCCCCAGAGACCCAGTACTTC.

This clone was counted between two and nine times. CDR3 sequence (DNA): TGTGCCAGCCGTACGCGGGAGCAGCTTTACAATGAGCAGTTCTTC. Encoded protein: CASRTREQLYNEQFF. This chain uses TRBV27 with TRBJ2-1, with 7 bases aligning to TRBD2. This CDR3 spans 15 amino acids. CDR1 MNHEY and CDR2 SMNVEV come from the germline V gene (reference sequence). Unmatched junction bases numbered 11, after V lost 8 bases and J lost 4 bases.

The chain joins TRBV18 to TRBJ1-1; D is possibly TRBD1 (6 bases). CDR1 and CDR2 (germline): KGHSH, LQKENI. The V end was cut by 3 bases, the J end by 4 bases, with 21 bases between. The CDR3 has 17 residues. The CDR3 DNA reads TGTGCCAGCTCACCCGAAATCTTCGCAGGGGTTAGCACTGAAGCTTTCTTT. Amino acid sequence: CASSPEIFAGVSTEAFF.